The clone carrying this T cell receptor (beta chain) turned up a few times. This sample was taken from a study of response to subunit inactivated influenza vaccine. TCRdb re-derived calls from the RT-PCR reads in MiXCR, one entry per CDR3 protein. In the table there are about 540,000 distinct CDR3 sequences, roughly 23% of which are singletons. The length of the CDR3 is 12 residues. With V trimmed by 6 bases and J by 9 bases, 5 bases remained unmatched. Per germline, CDR1 MNHEY and CDR2 SVGAGI. This sample also belongs to another study, concerning T cells expressing NK-cell markers. That paper adds: Generation of TCR beta cDNA was performed by 5'RACE template switching incorporating UMIs. Cells sorted as CD3+CD56+NKG2C+, CD3+CD56+NKG2C- and CD3+CD56-NKG2C+ T cells supplied the TCR beta repertoires. With respect to HCMV, seven of the eight sequenced donors were seropositive, and one was seronegative. The authors applied an anti-gamma-delta TCR antibody in several experiments, and it restricted sorting to alpha-beta TCR T cells. Over 5 donors had dominant NKG2C+ clonotypes that comprised roughly 1.0-8% of their CD8+ T cells.

Sequencing was performed on CD4+ T cells sorted from PBMCs, taken 11 to 12 days after vaccination. This TCR came from a man aged 45-60 years who received an inactivated influenza vaccine. The genes are TRBV6-5 and TRBJ2-3, with 8 bases fitting TRBD1. CDR3 sequence: CASRLTGGTQYF. CDR3 bases: TGTGCCAGCAGGTTAACAGGGGGGACGCAGTATTTT.